The text below deals with one T cell receptor beta chain. The data are from a study of radiotherapy plus CTLA-4 blockade in lung cancer. Sequencing was performed with immunoSEQ multiplex PCR; in TCRdb, only in-frame clones are kept and a portion is missing. The data hold 45,000 to 55,000 clones, with around 88% observed a single time. In chemo-refractory metastatic non-small-cell lung cancer, patients got ipilimumab CTLA-4 blockade together with focal radiation. This sample comprised peripheral blood, obtained from a patient treated with radiotherapy plus ipilimumab. The receptor was isolated from a human donor with non-small cell lung cancer that progressed on radiotherapy plus ipilimumab. Some clones in this sample may be carry-over from other donors' samples.

CDR3 nucleotides: TGCACCAGCACGACTCGGGGGGCCTACAATGAGCAGTTCTTC. Translated, it gives CTSTTRGAYNEQFF. The chain combines TRBV1 with TRBJ2-1; the table's D call, TRBD2, has no DNA check behind it. TRBV1 is an annotated pseudogene. This CDR3 comprises 14 residues.